The sequence of this T cell receptor beta chain was determined in a study of cytomegalovirus exposure and HLA in healthy donors. Overall study results and limits: 164 TCR beta chains were listed as cytomegalovirus-associated. What was likely a sequencing artifact was a cluster of highly shared sequence variants.

The PCR employed 60 Vbeta primers together with 13 Jbeta primers. Methods used by the authors: Unique TCR beta chains numbered roughly 80 million in a later analysis, with roughly 10 million shared. The method was immunoSEQ multiplex PCR; TCRdb's version includes in-frame clones alone and lacks a portion of them. D and trimming come from the DNA, and the V and J calls and clone size come from that table. The sample carries about 160,000 clones, 80% recorded once. Points on this clone: Antigen specificity is unknown.

CDR1 SQVTM and CDR2 ANQGSEA come from the germline V gene. The V and J ends lost 1 base and 6 bases respectively, with 7 bases between them. CDR3 length: 12 residues. The sequenced material came from PBMCs. The source is a man in his late teens or twenties in good health and CMV-seropositive. The rearrangement links TRBV29-1 to TRBJ1-5, with D maybe TRBD1 (5 bases). The CDR3 nucleotides are TGCAGCGTTGAAGGGGGGGGTCAGCCCCAGCATTTT. Translated, it gives CSVEGGGQPQHF.